This T cell receptor (beta chain) emerged from a study of T cell responses to AZD1222 COVID-19 vaccine. Sequencing used immunoSEQ multiplex PCR; TCRdb keeps in-frame clones, though not all of them. Here the sample spans over 90,000 clones, approximately 88% being singletons. The germline V and J ends were trimmed by 0 bases and 6 bases, with 17 bases remaining between them. CDR3 length equals 16 residues. Germline lookup yields CDR1 MNHEY and CDR2 SVGAGI. This clonotype originated in an adult in good health. The chain joins TRBV6-5 to TRBJ1-2; a weak D match, TRBD1 (6 bases). The specimen comprised peripheral blood, sampled on day 0 of AZD1222 vaccination. Written as DNA, the CDR3 is TGTGCCAGCAGTTACTCAAAAGGGGGGCGACCGGATGGCTACACCTTC. Translating gives CASSYSKGGRPDGYTF.